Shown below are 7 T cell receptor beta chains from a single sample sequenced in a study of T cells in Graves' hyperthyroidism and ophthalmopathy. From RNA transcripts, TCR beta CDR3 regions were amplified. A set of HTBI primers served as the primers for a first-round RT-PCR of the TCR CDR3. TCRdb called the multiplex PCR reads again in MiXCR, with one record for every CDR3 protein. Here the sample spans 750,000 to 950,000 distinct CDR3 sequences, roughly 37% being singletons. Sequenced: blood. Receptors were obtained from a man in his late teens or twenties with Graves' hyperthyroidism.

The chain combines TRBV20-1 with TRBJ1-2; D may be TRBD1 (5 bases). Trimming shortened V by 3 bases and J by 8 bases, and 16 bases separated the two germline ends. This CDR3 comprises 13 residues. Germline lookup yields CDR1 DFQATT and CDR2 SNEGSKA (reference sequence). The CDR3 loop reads CSASSGPRQGYTF. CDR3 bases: TGCAGTGCTAGCTCGGGACCCCGGCAGGGCTACACCTTC.

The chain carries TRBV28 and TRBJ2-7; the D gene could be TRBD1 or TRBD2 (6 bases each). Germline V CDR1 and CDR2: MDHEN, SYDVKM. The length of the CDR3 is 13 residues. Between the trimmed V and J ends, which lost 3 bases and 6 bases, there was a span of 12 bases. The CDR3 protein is CASSFRRGGEQYF. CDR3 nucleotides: TGTGCCAGCAGTTTTCGCAGGGGAGGCGAGCAGTACTTC.

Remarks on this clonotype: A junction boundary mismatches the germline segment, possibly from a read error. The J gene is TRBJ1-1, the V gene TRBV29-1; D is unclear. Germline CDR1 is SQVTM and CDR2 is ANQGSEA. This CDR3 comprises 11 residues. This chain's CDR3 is CSAENNTEALF. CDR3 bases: TGCAGCGCCGAAAACAACACTGAAGCTCTCTTT.

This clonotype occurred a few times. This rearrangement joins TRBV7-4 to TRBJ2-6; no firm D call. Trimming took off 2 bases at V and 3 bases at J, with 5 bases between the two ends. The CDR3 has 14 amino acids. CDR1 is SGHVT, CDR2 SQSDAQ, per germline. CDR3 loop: CASSLMVGANVLTF. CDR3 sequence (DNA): TGTGCCAGCAGCTTAATGGTTGGGGCCAACGTCCTGACTTTC.

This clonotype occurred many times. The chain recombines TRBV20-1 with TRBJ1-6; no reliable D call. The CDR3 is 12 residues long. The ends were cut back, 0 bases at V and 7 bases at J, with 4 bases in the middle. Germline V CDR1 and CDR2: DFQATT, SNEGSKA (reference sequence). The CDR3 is CSAREGNSPLHF. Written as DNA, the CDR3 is TGCAGTGCTAGAGAAGGGAATTCACCCCTCCACTTT.

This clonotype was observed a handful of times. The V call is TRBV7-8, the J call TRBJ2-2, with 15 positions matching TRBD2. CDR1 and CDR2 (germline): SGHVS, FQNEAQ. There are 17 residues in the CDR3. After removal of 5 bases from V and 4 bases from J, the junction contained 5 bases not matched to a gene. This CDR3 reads CASSRGLAGGGTGELFF. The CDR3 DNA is TGTGCCAGCAGCCGGGGACTAGCGGGAGGTGGCACCGGGGAGCTGTTTTTT.

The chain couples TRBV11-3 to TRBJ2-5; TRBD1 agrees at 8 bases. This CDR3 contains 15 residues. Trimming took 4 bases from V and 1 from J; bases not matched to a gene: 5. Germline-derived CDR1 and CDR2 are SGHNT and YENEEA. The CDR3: CASSSTDRAQETQYF. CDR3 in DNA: TGTGCCAGCAGCTCAACGGACAGGGCCCAAGAGACCCAGTACTTC.